This T cell receptor (beta chain) was retrieved from a study of lymphopenia after photon versus proton radiotherapy. Only a few counts were recorded for this clone. The CDR3 runs to 16 residues. Clones were read by immunoSEQ multiplex PCR, and TCRdb kept only the in-frame ones, dropping some. The data show some 28,000 clones, about four fifths seen once. Sequenced here: peripheral blood, sampled from a patient treated with photon-based radiotherapy. The chain recombines TRBV21-1 with TRBJ2-5. TRBV21-1 is a pseudogene locus. This sequence was found in a man between 45 and 60 years old with gastric cancer. The CDR3 is CASSLTRTTYQETQYF. The CDR3 DNA sequence: TGTGCCAGCAGCCTTACGCGTACGACGTACCAAGAGACCCAGTACTTC.